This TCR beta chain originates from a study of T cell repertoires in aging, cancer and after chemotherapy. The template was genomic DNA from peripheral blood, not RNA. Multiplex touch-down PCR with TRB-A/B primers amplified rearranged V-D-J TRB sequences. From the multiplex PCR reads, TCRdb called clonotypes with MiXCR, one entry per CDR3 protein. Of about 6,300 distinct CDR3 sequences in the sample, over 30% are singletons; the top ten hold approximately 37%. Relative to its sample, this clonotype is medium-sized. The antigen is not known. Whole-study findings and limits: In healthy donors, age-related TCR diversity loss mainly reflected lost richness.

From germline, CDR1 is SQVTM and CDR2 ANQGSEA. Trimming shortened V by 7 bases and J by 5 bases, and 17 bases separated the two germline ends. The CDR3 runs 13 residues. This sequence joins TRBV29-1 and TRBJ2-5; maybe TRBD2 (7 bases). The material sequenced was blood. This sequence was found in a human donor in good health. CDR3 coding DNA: TGCAGCGGCGGGGGCAGGGGCTGGGAGACCCAGTACTTC. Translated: CSGGGRGWETQYF.